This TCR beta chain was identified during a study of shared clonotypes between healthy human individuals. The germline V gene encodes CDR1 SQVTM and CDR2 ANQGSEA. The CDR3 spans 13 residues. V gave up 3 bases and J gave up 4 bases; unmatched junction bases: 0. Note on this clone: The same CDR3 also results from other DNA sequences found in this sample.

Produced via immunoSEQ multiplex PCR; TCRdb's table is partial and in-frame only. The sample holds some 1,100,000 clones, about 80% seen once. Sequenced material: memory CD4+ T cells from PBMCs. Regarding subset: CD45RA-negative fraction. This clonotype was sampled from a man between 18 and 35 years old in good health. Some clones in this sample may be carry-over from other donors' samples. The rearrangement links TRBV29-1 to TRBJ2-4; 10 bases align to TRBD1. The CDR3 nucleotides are TGCAGCGTTGAGGGACAGGGGAAAAACATTCAGTACTTC. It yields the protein CSVEGQGKNIQYF.